A selection of T cell receptor beta chains follows, all from one sample in a study of T cell repertoires in cytomegalovirus infection. TCRdb analysed the reads with MiXCR anew, one entry per CDR3 protein. This table holds about 230,000 distinct CDR3 sequences, roughly 20% found once. The sample comprised CD8+ T cells from PBMCs. The receptor source for this set is a human donor in good health (CMV status not recorded). Some clones in this sample may be carry-over from other donors' samples. Both conserved end residues are part of each CDR3. Each record gives: V gene, J gene, D gene, clone size, CDR3 protein, CDR3 DNA. A D gene is named only where the DNA matches it firmly. Some rows have no size entry. The others give once, few or many, or a class for an expanded clone.

TRBV7-9	TRBJ1-4	.	many	CASSSKITASNEKLFF	TGTGCCAGCAGCTCTAAGATCACAGCGAGTAATGAAAAACTGTTTTTT
TRBV2	TRBJ1-2	TRBD1	few	CATKTGLYGYTF	TGTGCCACCAAGACAGGGCTCTATGGCTACACCTTC
TRBV27	TRBJ2-1	.	.	CASSLGTRINEQFF	TGTGCCAGCAGTTTAGGGACACGGATCAATGAGCAGTTCTTC
TRBV29-1	TRBJ1-2	.	few	CSGGGFNGYTF	TGCAGCGGTGGGGGGTTCAATGGCTACACCTTC
TRBV28	TRBJ2-2	TRBD2	many	CASSLAGGSGELFF	TGTGCCAGCAGTTTAGCGGGGGGCTCCGGGGAGCTGTTTTTT
TRBV20-1	TRBJ1-1	TRBD1	few	CSAREETGGGEAFF	TGCAGTGCTAGAGAGGAGACAGGGGGCGGCGAAGCTTTCTTT
TRBV7-2	TRBJ2-7	.	many	CASSLELPYEQYF	TGTGCCAGCAGCTTAGAATTGCCCTACGAGCAGTACTTC
TRBV28	TRBJ2-5	.	.	CASRTGARDQETQYF	TGTGCCAGCAGAACGGGGGCCAGAGACCAAGAGACCCAGTACTTC
TRBV6-2/TRBV6-3	TRBJ2-3	.	.	CASSYAGSDTQYF	TGTGCCAGCAGTTACGCAGGGTCAGATACGCAGTATTTT
TRBV5-8	TRBJ1-2	TRBD1	.	CASSLVSGGYGYTF	TGTGCCAGCAGCTTGGTGTCAGGGGGGTATGGCTACACCTTC
TRBV27	TRBJ2-7	TRBD1	few	CASSTRWTGISYEQYF	TGTGCCAGCAGTACCCGATGGACAGGGATTTCCTACGAGCAGTACTTC
TRBV29-1	TRBJ1-2	.	few	CSVEGEWGYGYTF	TGCAGCGTTGAGGGGGAATGGGGCTATGGCTACACCTTC
TRBV12-3/TRBV12-4	TRBJ1-5	.	many	CASSLDSLNQPQHF	TGTGCCAGCAGTTTGGACAGCCTCAATCAGCCCCAGCATTTT
TRBV28	TRBJ2-3	.	many	CASSLQSGTDTQYF	TGTGCCAGCAGTTTACAAAGCGGCACAGATACGCAGTATTTT
TRBV12-5	TRBJ2-1	.	many	CASGLVSGSSYNEQFF	TGTGCTAGTGGTTTGGTATCAGGGAGCTCCTACAATGAGCAGTTCTTC
TRBV7-6	TRBJ2-2	.	many	CASSLWRTGTGELFF	TGTGCCAGCAGCTTATGGCGGACTGGCACCGGGGAGCTGTTTTTT
TRBV9	TRBJ2-1	.	few	CASSSDKGWNPYNEQFF	TGTGCCAGCAGTAGTGACAAGGGTTGGAACCCCTACAATGAGCAGTTCTTC
TRBV7-2	TRBJ2-3	.	many	CASSLGGATDTQYF	TGTGCCAGCAGCTTAGGAGGGGCCACAGATACGCAGTATTTT
TRBV12-3/TRBV12-4	TRBJ2-2	TRBD1	many	CASSLGQGPTGELFF	TGTGCCAGCAGTCTTGGACAGGGGCCCACCGGGGAGCTGTTTTTT
TRBV30	TRBJ2-3	TRBD1	few	CAWDRVSTDTQYF	TGTGCCTGGGACAGGGTCAGCACAGATACGCAGTATTTT
TRBV6-2/TRBV6-3	TRBJ2-5	.	once	CASSYSTLRGGTETQYF	TGTGCCAGCAGTTACTCGACGCTACGAGGGGGTACGGAGACCCAGTACTTC
TRBV29-1	TRBJ1-1	.	.	CSVKKNTEAFF	TGCAGCGTTAAAAAGAACACTGAAGCTTTCTTT
TRBV19	TRBJ2-1	TRBD2	.	CASSIGVDAGGFGNEQFF	TGTGCCAGTAGTATTGGCGTGGATGCGGGGGGTTTCGGCAATGAGCAGTTCTTC
TRBV29-1	TRBJ1-2	.	few	CSVEGGQGITDGYTF	TGCAGCGTTGAAGGCGGACAAGGGATAACGGATGGCTACACCTTC
TRBV30	TRBJ2-5	.	few	CAWSRQGGEETQYF	TGTGCCTGGAGCCGACAGGGCGGGGAAGAGACCCAGTACTTC
TRBV20-1	TRBJ2-1	.	.	CSARPGWGNEQFF	TGCAGTGCCCGCCCCGGGTGGGGGAATGAGCAGTTCTTC
TRBV20-1	TRBJ1-5	.	many	CSARPGPLLSNQPQHF	TGCAGTGCGAGGCCGGGGCCCCTTTTGAGCAATCAGCCCCAGCATTTT
TRBV12-3/TRBV12-4	TRBJ1-5	TRBD1	many	CASSSGQRLYSNQPQHF	TGTGCCAGCAGTTCGGGACAGAGACTTTATAGCAATCAGCCCCAGCATTTT
TRBV7-2	TRBJ2-3	TRBD2	many	CASSLPDWSSGGFTDTQYF	TGTGCCAGCAGCTTACCCGATTGGTCAAGCGGGGGGTTCACAGATACGCAGTATTTT